This T cell receptor (beta chain) came from a study of T-cell reconstitution after alpha-beta-depleted transplantation in children listed by TCRdb under 2016. Regarding the research as a whole: T-cell immune reconstitution after TCRalphabeta/CD19-depleted allogeneic hematopoietic cell transplantation in children was quantitatively tracked in the study by means of TCR repertoire profiling.

This clonotype was detected ten times or more. The clone's antigen remains unknown. No base quality values were provided; no much bigger clone lies one nucleotide off. Receptors were amplified or captured by PCR. The listed sequencing device is Illumina HiSeq 2500. TCR libraries were prepared with molecular barcoding, using unique molecular identifiers to normalize TCRbeta repertoire quantification. TCRdb handled the public reads itself, with Q25 trimming in fastp and clone calling in MiXCR, and kept productive beta chains. Entries that share a CDR3 protein sequence are merged under the most common genes and DNA. The sample includes about 610,000 distinct CDR3 sequences, with about 10% observed a single time. The ten largest clones capture roughly 3.9% of the sample. At the junction V is shortened by 8 bases and J by 2 bases, with 13 bases in between. The CDR3 has 13 amino acids, counting the end cysteine and phenylalanine. Of the read, only the CDR3 DNA is kept; its 39 bases are in frame from base 1. For CDR1 and CDR2, the germline V gene (reference sequence) lists DFQATT and SNEGSKA.

This sequence was found in a human donor who donated a stem cell graft to a child with acute myeloid leukemia. The material was PBMCs from the stem cell graft donor, obtained from the stem cell graft. The chain employs TRBV20-1 and TRBJ2-1; the D gene is possibly TRBD1 or TRBD2, each agreeing over 5 bases. Here is the DNA: TGCAGTCCCGGGACGGGGACCTACAATGAGCAGTTCTTC. This is translated as CSPGTGTYNEQFF.